This T cell receptor beta chain came from a study of CD4 and CD8 cells across lung adenocarcinoma regions. Germline CDR1 and CDR2: MNHNS and SASEGT. V was clipped by 5 bases and J by 7 bases, with 17 bases between them. CDR3 length: 14 residues. This clonotype was found many times. TCRdb recomputed calls from the PCR reads with MiXCR, one row per CDR3 protein. The sample lists about 25,000 distinct CDR3 sequences; 50% to 55% were seen once. V gene TRBV6-1 combines with J gene TRBJ1-1; D gene unclear. The sequenced material came from CD8+ T cells from the center of a lung tumor. This receptor was obtained from a male donor with lung adenocarcinoma. The CD4 and CD8 labels of this study may be unreliable. The CDR3 here is CASSRPTRRSEAFF. The DNA of the CDR3 is TGTGCCAGCAGTCGCCCCACTCGACGGAGTGAAGCTTTCTTT.